These 27 T cell receptor beta chains share one sample of origin, sequenced in a study of blood T cells in healthy people across ages. A second PCR of about 6 to 11 cycles used a sample-barcoded 5' primer and a J-beta primer mix. TCRdb re-called the 5' RACE reads through MiXCR, storing one row per CDR3 protein. The profile shows almost 1 million distinct CDR3 sequences, 51% of them singletons. Sequences were obtained from blood. The receptors stem from a woman in her sixties or seventies in good health.

To note about this clonotype: The junction departs from the called germline gene at one end, perhaps through a read error. CDR3 DNA sequence: TGCGCCAGCAGCTTTGGGCGGGGACAAGAGACCCGGTACTTC. Its protein product is CASSFGRGQETRYF. The chain recombines TRBV5-1 with TRBJ2-5; D may correspond to TRBD1 or TRBD2 (6 bases each). The CDR3 runs to 14 residues. CDR1 is SGHRS, CDR2 YFSETQ, per germline.

This chain uses TRBV18 with TRBJ2-2; D unresolved. The CDR3 extends over 16 amino acids. CDR1 and CDR2 from the germline V gene are KGHSH and LQKENI. Trimming removed 1 base from V and 1 base from J, with 10 bases in between. The CDR3 sequence: CASSPRRPENTGELFF. The CDR3 DNA reads as TGTGCCAGCTCACCACGGCGGCCAGAGAACACCGGGGAGCTGTTTTTT.

The chain has TRBV20-1 and TRBJ1-1; D not certain. Trimming took off 6 bases at V and 0 bases at J, with 11 bases between the two ends. This CDR3 has 13 residues. Germline-derived CDR1 and CDR2 are DFQATT and SNEGSKA (reference sequence). CDR3 nucleotides: TGCAGTGCAAAAGAGAGTTTGAACACTGAAGCTTTCTTT. Protein: CSAKESLNTEAFF.

The rearrangement joins TRBV7-9 to TRBJ2-7; TRBD2 agrees at 11 bases. The ends lost 4 bases at V and 3 bases at J; junction bases unmatched: 8. The CDR3 has 16 residues. Germline loops: CDR1 SEHNR, CDR2 FQNEAQ (reference sequence). The CDR3 is CASSSGLAGKHYEQYF. The CDR3 coding sequence is TGTGCCAGCAGCTCAGGACTAGCGGGCAAGCACTACGAGCAGTACTTC.

V usage is TRBV27 and J usage is TRBJ2-3; no clear D. Germline-derived CDR1 and CDR2 are MNHEY and SMNVEV (reference sequence). Deletions cut 5 bases from V and 0 bases from J, with 12 bases between. CDR3 length: 15 residues. The chain's CDR3 is CASSPLAPSTDTQYF. DNA of the CDR3: TGTGCCAGCAGTCCCCTGGCGCCCAGCACAGATACGCAGTATTTT.

CDR3 sequence (DNA): TGTGCCAGCAGCTCCTCCATTCCCAGCACAGATACGCAGTATTTT. Translation gives CASSSSIPSTDTQYF. The chain is built from TRBV5-5 and TRBJ2-3, with D hard to call. Germline values: CDR1 SGHKS, CDR2 YYEKEE (reference sequence). The CDR3 consists of 15 residues. V was cut by 3 bases and J by 0 bases, with 11 bases left in between.

The sample holds a few counts of this clonotype. The chain joins TRBV6-1 to TRBJ2-7; D ambiguous. This CDR3 has 14 residues. Trimming pared 5 bases from V and 0 bases from J, leaving 11 bases between. Germline V CDR1 and CDR2: MNHNS, SASEGT. The CDR3 nucleotides read TGTGCCAGCAGTCAGGAGTGGAGCTCCTACGAGCAGTACTTC. Encoded protein: CASSQEWSSYEQYF.

A remark on this clonotype: A read error may produce the germline difference seen at one junction end. The chain joins TRBV6-5 to TRBJ2-4; 7 bases align to TRBD2. The J call may be incorrect, as the DNA end agrees better with TRBJ2-7. The CDR3 runs 12 residues. Germline CDR1 is MNHEY and CDR2 is SVGAGI. The CDR3 protein is CVSKGRAREQYF. The DNA for the CDR3 is TGTGTCAGCAAAGGGAGGGCCCGCGAGCAGTACTTC.

The rearrangement joins TRBV28 to TRBJ1-6, with TRBD1 matching over 11 bases. With 6 bases clipped from V and 10 bases from J, the junction kept 8 bases outside the gene matches. Germline V CDR1 and CDR2: MDHEN, SYDVKM. The CDR3 runs to 15 residues. DNA for the CDR3: TGTGCCAGCAGCCAAGGACAGGGGGCAGACTCACCCCTCCACTTT. It specifies CASSQGQGADSPLHF.

The chain employs TRBV7-8 and TRBJ1-5; weak D call: TRBD1 (5 bases). The V gene's germline CDR1 is SGHVS and CDR2 FQNEAQ. Trimming pared 3 bases from V and 1 base from J, leaving 13 bases between. CDR3 length: 16 residues. The chain's CDR3 is CASSLGGWGSNQPQHF. CDR3 sequence (DNA): TGTGCCAGCAGCTTGGGGGGATGGGGCAGCAATCAGCCCCAGCATTTT.

This rearrangement joins TRBV20-1 to TRBJ2-1; D ambiguous. This CDR3 spans 14 amino acids. CDR1 DFQATT and CDR2 SNEGSKA come from the germline V gene (reference sequence). The V end was cut by 3 bases, the J end by 5 bases, with 14 bases between. CDR3 bases: TGCAGTGCTAGTAGTGGGGAAACCCACAATGAGCAGTTCTTC. Translating gives CSASSGETHNEQFF.

This clonotype has more than one count but fewer than ten. CDR3 coding DNA: TGTGCCAGCAGCTTAGTGATCGGTGGGGGCTCTGGGGCCAACGTCCTGACTTTC. This encodes CASSLVIGGGSGANVLTF. This chain connects TRBV7-2 to TRBJ2-6; D might be TRBD1 or TRBD2, each matching 5 bases. V was cut by 1 base and J by 0 bases, with 13 bases left in between. Per germline, CDR1 SGHTA and CDR2 FQGNSA. The CDR3 has 18 residues.

J is TRBJ2-1 and V is TRBV20-1; D uncertain. V was pared by 6 bases and J by 3 bases, with 9 bases between. Germline CDR1 DFQATT, CDR2 SNEGSKA (reference sequence). CDR3 length: 12 residues. CDR3 sequence reads: CSALPRYNEQFF. The DNA of the CDR3 is TGCAGTGCCCTCCCGCGCTACAATGAGCAGTTCTTC.

This clonotype has only one observation. This sequence joins TRBV7-9 and TRBJ2-1; 12 nucleotides align to TRBD1. The end of the DNA fits TRBJ2-7 better, so the J call may be wrong. Looked up from germline, CDR1 is SEHNR and CDR2 is FQNEAQ (reference sequence). This CDR3 is 18 amino acids long. The CDR3 loop reads CASSFGTGGFSSYNEQYF. CDR3 nucleotides: TGTGCCAGCAGCTTCGGGACAGGGGGCTTTAGCTCCTACAATGAGCAGTACTTC.

The chain links TRBV10-3 to TRBJ2-7; D remains ambiguous. Trimming removed 3 bases from V and 2 bases from J, with 8 bases in between. The CDR3 is made up of 13 amino acids. The germline gives CDR1 ENHRY, CDR2 SYGVKD. The CDR3 region has the DNA TGTGCCATCAGTGAATTGGACGCCTACGAGCAGTACTTC. This translates into CAISELDAYEQYF.

V gene TRBV7-6 combines with J gene TRBJ2-1, with 10 nucleotides matching TRBD2. The CDR3 has 16 amino acids. Unmatched junction bases numbered 4, after V lost 3 bases and J lost 2 bases. Germline-derived CDR1 and CDR2 are SGHVS and FNYEAQ. The chain's CDR3 is CASSFLAGETYNEQFF. In DNA form, the CDR3 reads TGTGCCAGCAGCTTTCTAGCGGGAGAAACCTACAATGAGCAGTTCTTC.

This chain connects TRBV15 to TRBJ2-1; D is ambiguous. In germline, CDR1 is LNHNV, CDR2 YYDKDF (reference sequence). CDR3 length: 16 residues. Trimming shortened V by 0 bases and J by 6 bases, and 15 bases separated the two germline ends. CDR3 bases: TGTGCCACCAGCAGAGATAGTCACCGAGTCGGCAATGAGCAGTTCTTC. It encodes CATSRDSHRVGNEQFF.

The chain recombines TRBV6-2 or TRBV6-3 with TRBJ2-5; 10 bases are shared with TRBD2. V was clipped by 1 base and J by 4 bases; unmatched bases: 9. The germline CDR1 and CDR2 sequences are MNHEY and SVGEGT. The CDR3 runs to 17 residues. The CDR3 loop reads CASSYFASGSFGETQYF. The CDR3 region has the DNA TGTGCCAGCAGTTACTTTGCTAGCGGGAGTTTCGGAGAGACCCAGTACTTC.

This rearrangement joins TRBV4-1 to TRBJ2-5; 9 nucleotides align to TRBD1. The closer fit of TRBJ2-7 to the DNA end suggests the J call may be wrong. Germline V gives CDR1 MGHRA, CDR2 YSYEKL. This CDR3 comprises 17 residues. The CDR3 DNA follows: TGCGCCAGCAGCCTCCGAATTCAGGGACAGGGCACCTACGAGCAGTACTTC. Translated, it gives CASSLRIQGQGTYEQYF.

The chain couples TRBV15 to TRBJ2-4; 8 bases are a match to TRBD2. Germline V gives CDR1 LNHNV, CDR2 YYDKDF (reference sequence). The V gene end was trimmed by 7 bases and the J gene end by 0 bases; junction bases not matched to a gene: 5. The CDR3 is made up of 15 amino acids. Here the CDR3 reads CATTPSGLAKNIQYF. CDR3 sequence (DNA): TGTGCCACCACCCCTAGCGGGCTAGCCAAAAACATTCAGTACTTC.

Comment on this clonotype: The junction departs from the called germline gene at one end, perhaps through a read error. This chain uses TRBV5-1 with TRBJ2-1; tentatively, D is TRBD1 (6 bases). This CDR3 contains 13 residues. Germline-derived CDR1 and CDR2 are SGHRS and YFSETQ. Here the CDR3 DNA reads TGTGCCAGCAGTTTGGTGGGACATTGGGGGCAGTTCTTC. Translating it yields CASSLVGHWGQFF.

The chain links TRBV27 to TRBJ2-7; D not certain. Germline CDR1 is MNHEY and CDR2 is SMNVEV (reference sequence). This CDR3 is built from 14 residues. V lost 3 bases and J lost 0, with 9 bases in between. The CDR3 reads CASSLIGGSYEQYF. In DNA form, the CDR3 reads TGTGCCAGCAGTTTGATAGGCGGCTCCTACGAGCAGTACTTC.

This clonotype was seen more than once but under ten times. The chain employs TRBV15 and TRBJ1-2, with D hard to call. The CDR3 covers 13 residues. Germline V CDR1 and CDR2: LNHNV, YYDKDF (reference sequence). V shed 0 bases and J shed 8 bases, with 10 bases lying between them. The CDR3: CATSRDRLIGYTF. DNA for the CDR3: TGTGCCACCAGCAGAGATCGACTGATCGGCTACACCTTC.

The chain uses TRBV12-3 or TRBV12-4 and TRBJ2-7, with D possibly being TRBD1 or TRBD2 (5 bases each). The ends were cut back, 3 bases at V and 3 bases at J, with 9 bases in the middle. The CDR3 has 13 amino acids. The CDR3, as DNA: TGTGCCAGCAGTTTTGGGGGTATCTACGAGCAGTACTTC. Translation gives CASSFGGIYEQYF.

This sequence joins TRBV12-3 or TRBV12-4 and TRBJ1-2, with TRBD1 identical over 8 bases. J lost 8 bases, V lost 5 bases, and 10 bases had no gene match. The CDR3 length is 14 residues. CDR3: CASSQGRTGKGYTF. Here the CDR3 DNA reads TGTGCCAGCAGTCAAGGCAGGACAGGGAAGGGCTACACCTTC.

The genes are TRBV20-1 and TRBJ2-7; D remains ambiguous. The CDR3 consists of 13 residues. Germline V gene sequence: CDR1 DFQATT, CDR2 SNEGSKA (reference sequence). Trimming took off 6 bases at V and 3 bases at J, with 15 bases between the two ends. As DNA, the CDR3 is TGCAGTGCCGCCGTAGGGTTTGTCTACGAGCAGTACTTC. This gives the protein CSAAVGFVYEQYF.

This chain links TRBV18 with TRBJ2-7, with 8 bases identical to TRBD1. The end of the DNA fits TRBJ2-5 better, so the J call may be wrong. The germline V gene encodes CDR1 KGHSH and CDR2 LQKENI. CDR3 length equals 15 residues. The CDR3 loop reads CASSPWTGSDETQYF. DNA for the CDR3: TGTGCCAGCTCACCTTGGACAGGGAGCGACGAGACCCAGTACTTC.